These 22 T cell receptor beta chains were all obtained from the same sample, sequenced in a study of blood T cells in healthy people across ages. PCR was performed a second time for about 6 to 12 cycles using a sample-barcoded 5' primer and a J-beta primer mix. From the 5' RACE reads, TCRdb called clonotypes with MiXCR, one entry per CDR3 protein. The sample contains about 640,000 distinct CDR3 sequences, about 54% of which appear only once. Sequencing was performed on blood. The receptor set was obtained from a man aged 55-75 years in good health.

This chain uses TRBV5-5 with TRBJ2-2, with D unclear. Trimming cost V 0 bases and J 2 bases, with 8 bases left between them. Per germline, CDR1 SGHKS and CDR2 YYEKEE (reference sequence). CDR3 size: 15 residues. The CDR3: CASSLGTLNTGELFF. For the CDR3, the DNA is TGTGCCAGCAGCTTGGGCACCCTAAACACCGGGGAGCTGTTTTTT.

This clonotype was counted a few times. This rearrangement joins TRBV7-2 to TRBJ2-5, with D hard to call. CDR1 is SGHTA and CDR2 is FQGNSA in the germline V gene. V was pared by 2 bases and J by 11 bases, with 18 bases between. The CDR3 runs to 14 residues. CDR3 bases: TGTGCCAGCAGCTTACTTTCCTTGCTTGGTGAGCAGTACTTC. Residues: CASSLLSLLGEQYF.

This clonotype has only a few counts. The chain employs TRBV6-6 and TRBJ1-2; TRBD1 is a possible D gene (5 bases). V gave up 5 bases and J gave up 8 bases, with 12 bases separating them. Germline V gene data show CDR1 as MNHNY and CDR2 as SVGAGI (reference sequence). This CDR3 spans 12 amino acids. The CDR3, as DNA: TGTGCCAGCAGTCCGGGGGAGGGCGGCTACACCTTC. This gives the protein CASSPGEGGYTF.

This CDR3 reads CASSLRDRESSTDTQYF. The DNA of the CDR3 is TGCGCCAGCAGCCTCCGGGACAGGGAATCTAGCACAGATACGCAGTATTTT. V is TRBV4-1 and J is TRBJ2-3, with 9 bases lining up with TRBD1. Trimming took 4 bases from V and 0 from J; bases not matched to a gene: 8. The CDR3 is 17 amino acids. Germline V gene lookup returns CDR1 MGHRA and CDR2 YSYEKL.

This clonotype has only a few counts. The chain employs TRBV20-1 and TRBJ2-1; D unclear. The CDR3 is 10 amino acids. The V end lost 3 bases, the J end lost 4 bases, and 1 base lay between the germline ends. Germline-derived CDR1 and CDR2 are DFQATT and SNEGSKA (reference sequence). The CDR3 bases are TGCAGTGCTAGGTACAATGAGCAGTTCTTC. Its protein is CSARYNEQFF.

This clonotype turned up a few times. J is TRBJ2-7 and V is TRBV29-1; tentatively, D is TRBD1 (5 bases). V lost 4 bases, J lost 0 bases, and 10 bases lay in between. The CDR3 extends over 13 amino acids. Germline CDR1 is SQVTM and CDR2 is ANQGSEA. In DNA, the CDR3 is TGCAGCGTTGTTGGGGCAATCTCCTACGAGCAGTACTTC. It is translated as CSVVGAISYEQYF.

For this clonotype: One end of the junction varies from germline; a read error may be responsible. The chain uses TRBV10-3 and TRBJ1-2; the match to TRBD1 covers 10 bases. This CDR3 spans 15 amino acids. From germline, CDR1 is ENHRY and CDR2 SYGVKD. The CDR3 DNA is TGTGCCATCAGTGAGGGGACAGGGGATAACTATGGCCACACCTTC. This translates into CAISEGTGDNYGHTF.

Written as DNA, the CDR3 is TGTGCCAGCAGTTATCCCGGGAGCTCGGGTTTCTTT. Translated, it gives CASSYPGSSGFF. This chain connects TRBV6-6 to TRBJ1-1; D is undetermined. V was clipped by 3 bases and J by 13 bases, with 15 bases between them. Looked up from germline, CDR1 is MNHNY and CDR2 is SVGAGI (reference sequence). This CDR3 has 12 residues.

This clonotype was counted a few times. This rearrangement joins TRBV20-1 to TRBJ2-1; maybe TRBD2 (6 bases). There are 14 residues in the CDR3. V lost 6 bases and J lost 0, with 12 bases in between. Germline CDR1 reads DFQATT; CDR2 reads SNEGSKA (reference sequence). CDR3 DNA: TGCAGTGCCAGGGACTCGAGCTCCTACAATGAGCAGTTCTTC. Its protein product is CSARDSSSYNEQFF.

The genes are TRBV6-1 and TRBJ2-2, with 7 positions matching TRBD2. V was clipped by 6 bases and J by 4 bases; unmatched bases: 11. The germline gives CDR1 MNHNS, CDR2 SASEGT. The CDR3 runs to 16 residues. This CDR3 reads CASSLGGGRGTGELFF. CDR3 DNA sequence: TGTGCCAGCAGCCTCGGCGGGGGACGGGGCACCGGGGAGCTGTTTTTT.

The rearrangement joins TRBV20-1 to TRBJ1-2; 9 bases fit TRBD1. V was clipped by 6 bases and J by 5 bases; unmatched bases: 10. The CDR3 covers 14 residues. Germline V gene sequence: CDR1 DFQATT, CDR2 SNEGSKA (reference sequence). CDR3 sequence (DNA): TGCAGTGCGAACCACAGGGGGCTGTGGTATGGCTACACCTTC. Its protein product is CSANHRGLWYGYTF.

The V gene is TRBV12-3 or TRBV12-4, the J gene TRBJ2-1; 9 nucleotides agree with TRBD2. Trimming cost V 5 bases and J 2 bases; bases outside gene matches: 7. This CDR3 is built from 16 residues. The CDR3, as DNA: TGTGCCAGCAGTCCTCGGACTAGCGTGGCCTACAATGAGCAGTTCTTC. Protein product: CASSPRTSVAYNEQFF.

In its sample, this clonotype was seen a few times. This sequence joins TRBV18 and TRBJ1-1; D gene uncertain. CDR1 is KGHSH, CDR2 LQKENI, per germline. V dropped 6 bases and J dropped 3 bases, with 8 bases sitting between them. The CDR3 covers 12 residues. Here the CDR3 reads CASSSRDTEAFF. CDR3 DNA sequence: TGTGCCAGCTCGTCCCGGGACACTGAAGCTTTCTTT.

About this clonotype itself: An end of the junction differs from the germline gene, which may be a read error. The chain employs TRBV25-1 and TRBJ1-2; the D gene is possibly TRBD1 (5 bases). The CDR3 runs 12 residues. Germline assignment: CDR1 MGHDK and CDR2 SYGVNS. CDR3 amino acids: CTSSQGGYGYTF. The CDR3 DNA follows: TGTACCAGCAGCCAGGGTGGCTATGGCTACACCTTC.

The gene calls are TRBV6-6 and TRBJ2-3; 15 nucleotides align to TRBD2. Germline assignment: CDR1 MNHNY and CDR2 SVGAGI (reference sequence). J lost 5 bases, V lost 4 bases, and 4 bases had no gene match. The CDR3 spans 16 residues. CDR3 sequence: CASSSGLAGGLDTQYF. CDR3 nucleotides: TGTGCCAGCAGTTCGGGACTAGCGGGGGGTTTAGATACGCAGTATTTT.

The chain recombines TRBV10-1 with TRBJ2-1; 9 bases match TRBD1. The CDR3 is 16 amino acids. Unmatched junction bases numbered 14, after V lost 4 bases and J lost 10 bases. The germline V gene encodes CDR1 WNHNN and CDR2 SYGVQD (reference sequence). CDR3 loop: CASSATTGTGIYEQFF. For the CDR3, the DNA is TGCGCCAGCAGTGCCACCACCGGGACAGGGATTTACGAGCAGTTCTTC.

This chain joins TRBV29-1 and TRBJ2-5; the match to TRBD2 covers 11 bases. With V trimmed by 6 bases and J by 2 bases, 11 bases remained unmatched. Germline V lookup: CDR1 SQVTM, CDR2 ANQGSEA. The CDR3 covers 16 residues. CDR3 sequence: CSVHSGASGGQETQYF. In nucleotides, the CDR3 is TGCAGCGTCCACAGCGGGGCTAGCGGGGGGCAAGAGACCCAGTACTTC.

This chain links TRBV20-1 with TRBJ1-6; D is perhaps TRBD1 (5 bases). Germline values: CDR1 DFQATT, CDR2 SNEGSKA (reference sequence). V lost 0 bases, J lost 7 bases, and 16 bases lay in between. The CDR3 contains 16 residues. CDR3 sequence (DNA): TGCAGTGCTAGAGACCCCTTATTGGACAAAAATTCACCCCTCCACTTT. This translates into CSARDPLLDKNSPLHF.

The chain is built from TRBV4-1 and TRBJ1-6; perhaps TRBD1 as D (5 bases). Looked up from germline, CDR1 is MGHRA and CDR2 is YSYEKL. This CDR3 is built from 16 residues. V was pared by 0 bases and J by 7 bases, with 13 bases between. The CDR3 here is CASSQDPQTVNSPLHF. CDR3 sequence (DNA): TGCGCCAGCAGCCAAGATCCGCAGACAGTCAATTCACCCCTCCACTTT.

The chain has TRBV20-1 and TRBJ2-7; tentative D call: TRBD1 (5 bases). The germline gives CDR1 DFQATT, CDR2 SNEGSKA (reference sequence). The CDR3 extends over 15 amino acids. Trimming shortened V by 5 bases and J by 7 bases, and 24 bases separated the two germline ends. DNA for the CDR3: TGCAGTGCTTCCCATAGCTCAGGGTCTACCAATGAGCAGTACTTC. Its protein is CSASHSSGSTNEQYF.

The gene calls are TRBV7-8 and TRBJ1-2; D perhaps matches TRBD1 (5 bases). The CDR3 is 16 residues long. Deletions cut 1 base from V and 4 bases from J, with 16 bases between. Germline lookup yields CDR1 SGHVS and CDR2 FQNEAQ. CDR3 sequence (DNA): TGTGCCAGCAGCTTAGTCGGCAGGGACCCCTTCTATGGCTACACCTTC. This sequence encodes CASSLVGRDPFYGYTF.

This clonotype occurred once. DNA for the CDR3: TGTGCCAGCAGTTTCCAGGGGGCAGGCAAAAACATTCAGTACTTC. This translates into CASSFQGAGKNIQYF. V gene TRBV28 combines with J gene TRBJ2-4, with TRBD1 matching 8 bases. The junction had 4 bases not matched to a gene; V was cut back by 3 bases and J by 3 bases. The CDR3 has 15 residues. Germline V gives CDR1 MDHEN, CDR2 SYDVKM.